This TCR beta chain was recovered during a study of lymphopenia after photon versus proton radiotherapy. General study results and limits: Larger post-nadir TCR diversity loss correlated inversely with survival in deceased patients.

Clones were read by immunoSEQ multiplex PCR, and TCRdb kept only the in-frame ones, dropping some. This sample has 40,000 to 55,000 clones, with roughly 90% found just once. The junction had 4 bases not matched to a gene; V was cut back by 5 bases and J by 4 bases. There are 14 residues in the CDR3. Per germline, CDR1 MDHEN and CDR2 SYDVKM. As regards this clone: Its antigen remains unknown.

The chain joins TRBV28 to TRBJ1-5; 8 nucleotides agree with TRBD1. The sample consisted of peripheral blood, taken from a patient treated with photon-based radiotherapy. This clonotype was obtained from a middle-aged woman with cholangiocarcinoma. Here the CDR3 reads CASSPDRDNQPQHF. CDR3 nucleotides: TGTGCCAGCAGTCCGGACAGGGATAATCAGCCCCAGCATTTT.